This T cell receptor (beta chain) was profiled in a study of T cells expressing NK-cell markers. The overall study: From sorted CD3+CD56+NKG2C+, CD3+CD56+NKG2C- and CD3+CD56-NKG2C+ T cells came the TCR beta repertoires. Findings and caveats of the study: Specificity for HCMV among expanded NKG2C+ T cell clones was not established.

UMIs were included in TCR beta cDNA generated by 5'RACE template switching. TCRdb derives one entry per CDR3 protein from the 5' RACE reads, leaving out DNA. The table gives 400,000 to 500,000 distinct CDR3 sequences; the top ten clones make up roughly 8% of it. As concerns this clonotype: The antigen remains unidentified.

The CDR3 totals 11 residues. Per germline, CDR1 KGHDR and CDR2 SFDVKD. V gene TRBV24-1 combines with J gene TRBJ2-7; with no DNA, the TCRdb D assignment of TRBD1 cannot be verified. The TCR was taken from a woman between 18 and 70 years old in good health. Sequencing input: blood T cells: a sorted CD56 or NKG2C T cell subset, CD4+ or CD8+ T cells, or bulk PBMC T cells (not recorded which). The CDR3 loop is CATGRGYEQYF.